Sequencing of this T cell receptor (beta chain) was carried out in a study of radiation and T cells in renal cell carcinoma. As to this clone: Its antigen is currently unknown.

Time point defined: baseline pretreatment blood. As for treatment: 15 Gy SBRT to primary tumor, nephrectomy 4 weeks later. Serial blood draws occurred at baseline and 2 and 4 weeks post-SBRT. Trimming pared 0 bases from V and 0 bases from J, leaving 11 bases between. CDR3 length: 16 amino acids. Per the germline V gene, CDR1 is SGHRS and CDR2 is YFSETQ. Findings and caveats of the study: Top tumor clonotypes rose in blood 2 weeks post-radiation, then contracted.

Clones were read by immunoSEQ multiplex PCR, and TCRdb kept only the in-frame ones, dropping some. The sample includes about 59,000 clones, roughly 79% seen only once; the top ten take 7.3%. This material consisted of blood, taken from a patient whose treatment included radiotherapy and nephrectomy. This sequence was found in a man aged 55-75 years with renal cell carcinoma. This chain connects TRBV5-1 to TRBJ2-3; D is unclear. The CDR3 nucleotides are TGCGCCAGCAGCTTGGCCTCGGCACTTAGCACAGATACGCAGTATTTT. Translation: CASSLASALSTDTQYF.